The rows below give T cell receptor beta chains drawn from one sample of a study of CD8+ T cells in alopecia areata. Clones were sequenced by immunoSEQ multiplex PCR, and TCRdb holds only the in-frame ones, with some missing. This sample carries around 150,000 clones, 62% of them seen once, and the ten largest clones take 30% to 45%. Source material: CD8+ T cells sorted from blood. The receptors here all came from a human donor in good health. CDR3s include the opening cysteine and the closing phenylalanine or tryptophan. Fields, in order: D gene, J gene, clone size, V gene, CDR3 protein, CDR3 DNA. A D gene is named only where the DNA matches it firmly. Size is omitted from some rows. Given values are once, few, many or a class for expanded clones.

NA | TRBJ1-4 | NA | TRBV25-1 | CASSDGGDEKLFF | TGTGCCAGCAGTGACGGGGGGGATGAAAAACTGTTTTTT
TRBD2 | TRBJ2-7 | NA | TRBV5-1 | CASSPGGGQPYEQYF | TGCGCCAGCAGCCCGGGCGGGGGGCAGCCCTACGAGCAGTACTTC
NA | TRBJ2-1 | few | TRBV6-5 | CAVLSWRGQFF | TGTGCAGTCCTTTCATGGAGGGGGCAGTTCTTC
TRBD2 | TRBJ2-7 | NA | TRBV7-9 | CASSSGLADYEQYF | TGTGCCAGCAGCTCGGGACTAGCGGACTACGAGCAGTACTTC
NA | TRBJ2-7 | NA | TRBV29-1 | CSVEGLSSSYEQYF | TGCAGCGTTGAAGGGTTGTCAAGCTCCTACGAGCAGTACTTC
NA | TRBJ1-2 | few | TRBV19 | CASSMSTGLRYGYTF | TGTGCCAGTAGTATGAGCACGGGCCTGCGCTATGGCTACACCTTC
NA | TRBJ1-1 | few | TRBV28 | CASSLSPKVLNTEAFF | TGTGCCAGCAGTTTGAGCCCAAAAGTTCTGAACACTGAAGCTTTCTTT
NA | TRBJ2-1 | NA | TRBV9 | CASSHTDSAGEQFF | TGTGCCAGCAGCCACACCGACTCCGCGGGGGAGCAGTTCTTC
TRBD2 | TRBJ2-7 | NA | TRBV27 | CASSLSSGRGEQYF | TGTGCCAGCAGTTTATCTAGCGGGAGGGGCGAGCAGTACTTC
NA | TRBJ1-1 | once | TRBV27 | CASRGGLEAFF | TGTGCCAGCCGCGGTGGGTTGGAAGCTTTCTTT
NA | TRBJ1-1 | NA | TRBV29-1 | CSVAVRRGGEDTEAFF | TGCAGCGTTGCGGTTCGAAGGGGGGGAGAAGACACTGAAGCTTTCTTT
NA | TRBJ2-1 | NA | TRBV5-6 | CASSLGRVSYNEQFF | TGTGCCAGCAGCTTGGGCAGAGTCTCCTACAATGAGCAGTTCTTC
NA | TRBJ1-2 | NA | TRBV27 | CASNLGVGVAEGYTF | TGTGCCAGCAATCTAGGAGTAGGGGTGGCTGAGGGCTACACCTTC
NA | TRBJ2-2 | NA | TRBV27 | CASTGGGELFF | TGTGCCAGCACCGGAGGTGGGGAGCTGTTTTTT
NA | TRBJ1-3 | few | TRBV29-1 | CSVELQENTIYF | TGCAGCGTTGAACTACAGGAAAACACCATATATTTT
NA | TRBJ2-3 | NA | TRBV4-1 | CASSQGDTQYF | TGCGCCAGCAGCCAAGGCGATACGCAGTATTTT
NA | TRBJ1-5 | NA | TRBV29-1 | CSVGRGAGQPQHF | TGCAGCGTTGGCCGAGGCGCTGGGCAGCCCCAGCATTTT
NA | TRBJ2-7 | NA | TRBV5-6 | CASSLGSSYEQYF | TGTGCCAGCAGCTTGGGCAGCTCCTACGAGCAGTACTTC
TRBD1 | TRBJ2-3 | NA | TRBV27 | CASWTGVSDTQYF | TGTGCCAGCTGGACAGGGGTGTCAGATACGCAGTATTTT
NA | TRBJ2-7 | few | TRBV25-1 | CAASPGREQYF | TGTGCCGCCTCGCCGGGGCGCGAGCAGTACTTC
NA | TRBJ1-1 | NA | TRBV25-1 | CASSEYEGQNTEAFF | TGTGCCAGCAGTGAATATGAGGGTCAGAACACTGAAGCTTTCTTT
NA | TRBJ2-7 | NA | TRBV19 | CASSIVGGTGSSYEQYF | TGTGCCAGTAGTATAGTCGGAGGGACGGGGAGCTCCTACGAGCAGTACTTC
NA | TRBJ1-5 | NA | TRBV2 | CASSEWATHSNQPQHF | TGTGCCAGCAGTGAATGGGCCACACATAGCAATCAGCCCCAGCATTTT
NA | TRBJ2-6 | NA | TRBV9 | CASSPIAGANVLTF | TGTGCCAGCAGCCCGATTGCTGGGGCCAACGTCCTGACTTTC
TRBD2 | TRBJ2-1 | NA | TRBV27 | CASSLSWPPGLAGGNEQFF | TGTGCCAGCAGTTTATCGTGGCCCCCGGGACTAGCAGGGGGCAATGAGCAGTTCTTC
NA | TRBJ2-7 | NA | TRBV5-1 | CASSLRGPPYEQYF | TGCGCCAGCAGCTTGCGGGGGCCCCCCTACGAGCAGTACTTC
NA | TRBJ1-2 | few | TRBV29-1 | CSALTGANYGYTF | TGCAGCGCCCTGACGGGAGCTAACTATGGCTACACCTTC
NA | TRBJ2-7 | NA | TRBV9 | CASSPREDEQYF | TGTGCCAGCAGCCCCAGGGAGGACGAGCAGTACTTC
NA | TRBJ2-7 | NA | TRBV14 | CASSPSRISYEQYF | TGTGCCAGCAGCCCCTCGAGGATCTCCTACGAGCAGTACTTC
NA | TRBJ1-1 | NA | TRBV6-5 | CASSYLRNTEAFF | TGTGCCAGCAGTTACCTAAGGAACACTGAAGCTTTCTTT
NA | TRBJ2-7 | NA | TRBV15 | CATSRGQFSYEQYF | TGTGCCACCAGCAGGGGACAATTTTCCTACGAGCAGTACTTC
NA | TRBJ2-7 | few | TRBV19 | CASSIDLRFYEQYF | TGTGCCAGTAGTATAGATCTCAGGTTCTACGAGCAGTACTTC
NA | TRBJ1-2 | few | TRBV30 | CAWSAPTGINYGYTF | TGTGCCTGGAGTGCGCCGACAGGTATCAACTATGGCTACACCTTC
NA | TRBJ2-1 | NA | TRBV9 | CASRDRLVWQFF | TGTGCCAGCAGGGATAGACTAGTATGGCAGTTCTTC
NA | TRBJ2-1 | few | TRBV11-1 | CASSGNGHYNEQFF | TGTGCCAGCAGCGGGAATGGGCACTACAATGAGCAGTTCTTC
NA | TRBJ2-5 | NA | TRBV27 | CASSPRTTQETQYF | TGTGCCAGCAGCCCCAGAACAACCCAAGAGACCCAGTACTTC
TRBD2 | TRBJ2-1 | NA | TRBV2 | CASSDKSGGRDEQFF | TGTGCCAGCAGTGATAAAAGCGGGGGTAGGGATGAGCAGTTCTTC